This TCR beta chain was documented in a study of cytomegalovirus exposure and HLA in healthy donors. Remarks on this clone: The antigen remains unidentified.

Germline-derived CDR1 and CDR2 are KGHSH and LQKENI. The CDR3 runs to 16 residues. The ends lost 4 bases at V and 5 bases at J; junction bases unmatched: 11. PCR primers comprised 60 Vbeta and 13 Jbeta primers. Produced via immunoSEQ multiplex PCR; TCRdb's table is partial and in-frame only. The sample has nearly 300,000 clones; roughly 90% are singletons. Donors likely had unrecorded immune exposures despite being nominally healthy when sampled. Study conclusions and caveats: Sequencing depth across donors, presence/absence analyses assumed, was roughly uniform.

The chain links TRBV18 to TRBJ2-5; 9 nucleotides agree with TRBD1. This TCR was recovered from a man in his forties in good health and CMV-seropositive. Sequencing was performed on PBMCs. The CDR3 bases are TGTGCCAGCTCACGGAGAATTACAGGGGGCGAGGAGACCCAGTACTTC. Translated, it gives CASSRRITGGEETQYF.